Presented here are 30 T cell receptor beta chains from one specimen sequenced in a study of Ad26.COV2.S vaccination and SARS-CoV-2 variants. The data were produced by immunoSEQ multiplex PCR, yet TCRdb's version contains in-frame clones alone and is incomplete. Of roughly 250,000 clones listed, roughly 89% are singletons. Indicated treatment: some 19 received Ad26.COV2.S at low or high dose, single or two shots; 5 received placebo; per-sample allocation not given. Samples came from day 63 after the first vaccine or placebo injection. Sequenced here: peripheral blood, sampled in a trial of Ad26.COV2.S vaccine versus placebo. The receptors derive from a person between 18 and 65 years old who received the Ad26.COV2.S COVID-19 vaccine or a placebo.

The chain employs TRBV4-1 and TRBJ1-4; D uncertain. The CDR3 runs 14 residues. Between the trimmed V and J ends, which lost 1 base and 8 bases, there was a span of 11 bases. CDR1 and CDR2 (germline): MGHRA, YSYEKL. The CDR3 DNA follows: TGCGCCAGCAGCCAAGTCAAGGGCCGGGAAAAACTGTTTTTT. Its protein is CASSQVKGREKLFF.

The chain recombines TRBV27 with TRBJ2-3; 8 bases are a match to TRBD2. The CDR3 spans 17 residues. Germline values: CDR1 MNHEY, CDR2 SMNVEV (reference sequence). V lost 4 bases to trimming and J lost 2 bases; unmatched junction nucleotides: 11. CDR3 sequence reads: CASSYNGYSGATDTQYF. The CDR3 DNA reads TGTGCCAGCAGTTATAACGGCTATAGCGGGGCCACAGATACGCAGTATTTT.

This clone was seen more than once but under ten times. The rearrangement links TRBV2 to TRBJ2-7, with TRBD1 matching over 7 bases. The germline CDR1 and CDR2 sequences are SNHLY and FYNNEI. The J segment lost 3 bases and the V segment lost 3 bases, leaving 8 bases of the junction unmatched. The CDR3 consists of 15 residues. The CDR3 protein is CASSDYTTGVYEQYF. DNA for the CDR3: TGTGCCAGCAGTGACTATACCACAGGGGTCTACGAGCAGTACTTC.

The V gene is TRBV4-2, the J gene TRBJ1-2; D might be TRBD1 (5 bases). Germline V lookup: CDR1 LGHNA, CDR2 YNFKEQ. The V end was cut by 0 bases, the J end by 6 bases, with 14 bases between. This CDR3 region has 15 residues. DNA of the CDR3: TGTGCCAGCAGCCAAGAGGGGAGGGGTCGGGATGGCTACACCTTC. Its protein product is CASSQEGRGRDGYTF.

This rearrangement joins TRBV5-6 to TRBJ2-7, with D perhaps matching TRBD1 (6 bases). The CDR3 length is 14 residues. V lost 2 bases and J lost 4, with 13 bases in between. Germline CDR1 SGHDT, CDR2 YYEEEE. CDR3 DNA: TGTGCCAGCAGCTTTAAGGACAGAGCTTACGAGCAGTACGTC. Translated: CASSFKDRAYEQYV.

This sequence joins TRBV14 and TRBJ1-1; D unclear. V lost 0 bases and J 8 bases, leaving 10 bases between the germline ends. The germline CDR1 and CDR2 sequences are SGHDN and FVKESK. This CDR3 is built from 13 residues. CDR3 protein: CASSQDGRLEAFF. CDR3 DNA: TGTGCCAGCAGCCAAGACGGACGGCTCGAAGCTTTCTTT.

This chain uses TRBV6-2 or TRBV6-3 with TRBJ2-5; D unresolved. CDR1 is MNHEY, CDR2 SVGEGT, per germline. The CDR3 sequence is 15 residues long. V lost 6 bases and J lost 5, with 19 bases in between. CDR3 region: CASSLFPGETETQYF. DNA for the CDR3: TGTGCCAGCAGCCTCTTTCCGGGCGAGACGGAGACCCAGTACTTC.

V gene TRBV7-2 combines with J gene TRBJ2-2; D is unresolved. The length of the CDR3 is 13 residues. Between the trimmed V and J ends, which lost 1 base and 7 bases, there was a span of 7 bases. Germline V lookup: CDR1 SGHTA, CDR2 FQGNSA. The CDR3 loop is CASSLGYGGELFF. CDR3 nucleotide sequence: TGTGCCAGCAGCTTAGGATACGGCGGGGAGCTGTTTTTT.

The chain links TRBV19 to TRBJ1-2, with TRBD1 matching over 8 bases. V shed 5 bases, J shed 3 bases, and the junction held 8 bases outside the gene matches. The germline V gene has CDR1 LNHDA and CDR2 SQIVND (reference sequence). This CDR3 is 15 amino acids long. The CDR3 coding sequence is TGTGCCAGTAGTTTCGGACAGGGCGGGGACTATGGCTACACCTTC. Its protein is CASSFGQGGDYGYTF.

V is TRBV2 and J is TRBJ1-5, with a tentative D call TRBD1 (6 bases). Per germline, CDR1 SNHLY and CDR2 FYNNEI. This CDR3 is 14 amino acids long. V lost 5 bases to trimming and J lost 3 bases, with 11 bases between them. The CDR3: CASSTQGTNQPQHF. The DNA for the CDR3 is TGTGCCAGCAGTACACAGGGAACCAATCAGCCCCAGCATTTT.

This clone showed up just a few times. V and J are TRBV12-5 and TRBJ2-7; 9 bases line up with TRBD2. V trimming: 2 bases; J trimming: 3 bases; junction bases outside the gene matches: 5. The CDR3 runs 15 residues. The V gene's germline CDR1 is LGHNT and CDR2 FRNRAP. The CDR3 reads CASGLLASGVYEQYF. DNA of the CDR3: TGTGCTAGTGGTTTGTTGGCTAGCGGGGTCTACGAGCAGTACTTC.

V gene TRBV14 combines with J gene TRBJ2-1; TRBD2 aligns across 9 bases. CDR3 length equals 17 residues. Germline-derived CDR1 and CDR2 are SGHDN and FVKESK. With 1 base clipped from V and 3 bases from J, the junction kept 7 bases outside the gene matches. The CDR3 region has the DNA TGTGCCAGCAGCCAAGCGGCATGGCGGGGGGGCTACAATGAGCAGTTCTTC. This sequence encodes CASSQAAWRGGYNEQFF.

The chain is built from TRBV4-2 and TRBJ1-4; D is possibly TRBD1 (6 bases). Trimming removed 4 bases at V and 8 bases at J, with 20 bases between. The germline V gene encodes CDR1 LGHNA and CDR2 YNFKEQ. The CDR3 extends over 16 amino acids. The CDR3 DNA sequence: TGTGCCAGCAGCCCAAAGGCGGGGGCTGGGCGGGAAAAACTGTTTTTT. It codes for CASSPKAGAGREKLFF.

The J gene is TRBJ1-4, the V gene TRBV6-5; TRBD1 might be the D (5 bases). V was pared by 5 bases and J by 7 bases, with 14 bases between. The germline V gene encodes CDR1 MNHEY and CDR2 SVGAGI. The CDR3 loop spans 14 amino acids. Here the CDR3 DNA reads TGTGCCAGCAGTCCGGGACGGTGGGGTGAAAAACTGTTTTTT. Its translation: CASSPGRWGEKLFF.

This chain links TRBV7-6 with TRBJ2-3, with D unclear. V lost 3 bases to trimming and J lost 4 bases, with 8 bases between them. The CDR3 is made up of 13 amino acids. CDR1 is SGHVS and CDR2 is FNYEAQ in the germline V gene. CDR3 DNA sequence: TGTGCCAGCAGCTTCGGAACACCAGATACGCAGTATTTT. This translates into CASSFGTPDTQYF.

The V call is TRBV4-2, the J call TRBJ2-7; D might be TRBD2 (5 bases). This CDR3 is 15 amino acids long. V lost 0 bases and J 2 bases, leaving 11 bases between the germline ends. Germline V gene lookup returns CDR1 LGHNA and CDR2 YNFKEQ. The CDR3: CASSQDSTSAYEQYF. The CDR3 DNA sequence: TGTGCCAGCAGCCAAGATTCTACTAGTGCCTACGAGCAGTACTTC.

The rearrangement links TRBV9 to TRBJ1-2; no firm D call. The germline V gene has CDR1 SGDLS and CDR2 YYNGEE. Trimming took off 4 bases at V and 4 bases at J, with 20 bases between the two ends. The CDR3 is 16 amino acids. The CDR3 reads CASSPLSMTGPYGYTF. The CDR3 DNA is TGTGCCAGCAGCCCCCTCAGTATGACCGGTCCCTATGGCTACACCTTC.

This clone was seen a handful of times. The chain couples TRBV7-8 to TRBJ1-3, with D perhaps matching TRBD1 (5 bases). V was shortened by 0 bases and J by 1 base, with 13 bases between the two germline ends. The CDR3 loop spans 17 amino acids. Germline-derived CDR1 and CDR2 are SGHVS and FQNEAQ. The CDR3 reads CASSLASGAGSGNTIYF. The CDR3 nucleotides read TGTGCCAGCAGCTTAGCGTCCGGGGCTGGATCTGGAAACACCATATATTTT.

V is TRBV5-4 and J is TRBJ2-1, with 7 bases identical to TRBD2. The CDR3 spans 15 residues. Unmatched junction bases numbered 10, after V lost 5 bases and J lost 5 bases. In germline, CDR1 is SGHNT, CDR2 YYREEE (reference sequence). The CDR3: CASSSTGGSHNEQFF. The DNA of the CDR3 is TGTGCCAGCAGTTCGACGGGAGGAAGCCACAATGAGCAGTTCTTC. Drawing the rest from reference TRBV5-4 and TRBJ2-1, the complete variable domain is ETGVTQSPTHLIKTRGQQVTLRCSSQSGHNTVSWYQQALGQGPQFIFQYYREEENGRGNFPPRFSGLQFPNYSSELNVNALELDDSALYLCASSSTGGSHNEQFFGPGTRLTVL.

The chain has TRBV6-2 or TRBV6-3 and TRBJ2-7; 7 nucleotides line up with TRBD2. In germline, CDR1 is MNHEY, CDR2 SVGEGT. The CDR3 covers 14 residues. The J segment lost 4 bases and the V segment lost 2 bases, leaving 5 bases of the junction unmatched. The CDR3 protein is CASSYGLAAYEQYV. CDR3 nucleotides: TGTGCCAGCAGTTACGGGCTAGCGGCATACGAGCAGTACGTC.

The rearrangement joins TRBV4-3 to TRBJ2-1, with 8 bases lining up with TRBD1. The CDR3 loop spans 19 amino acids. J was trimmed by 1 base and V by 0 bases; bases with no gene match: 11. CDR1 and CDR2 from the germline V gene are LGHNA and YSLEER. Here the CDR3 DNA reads TGCGCCAGCAGCCAAGATACACACAGGGGGAAATGGTCCTACAATGAGCAGTTCTTC. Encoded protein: CASSQDTHRGKWSYNEQFF.

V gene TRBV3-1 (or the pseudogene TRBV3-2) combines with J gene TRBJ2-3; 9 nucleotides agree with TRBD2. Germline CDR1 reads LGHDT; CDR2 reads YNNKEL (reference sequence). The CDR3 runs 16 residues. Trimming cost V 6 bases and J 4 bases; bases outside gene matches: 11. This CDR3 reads CASSRSGRGGPDTQYF. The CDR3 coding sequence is TGTGCCAGCAGTCGCTCCGGGCGGGGGGGCCCAGATACGCAGTATTTT.

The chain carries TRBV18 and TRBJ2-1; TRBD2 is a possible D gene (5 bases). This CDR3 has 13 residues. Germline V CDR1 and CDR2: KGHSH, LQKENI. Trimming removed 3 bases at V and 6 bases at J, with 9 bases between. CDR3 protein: CASSPTSVNEQFF. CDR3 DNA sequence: TGTGCCAGCTCACCCACTAGTGTCAATGAGCAGTTCTTC. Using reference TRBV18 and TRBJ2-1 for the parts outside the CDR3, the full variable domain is NAGVMQNPRHLVRRRGQEARLRCSPMKGHSHVYWYRQLPEEGLKFMVYLQKENIIDESGMPKERFSAEFPKEGPSILRIQQVVRGDSAAYFCASSPTSVNEQFFGPGTRLTVL.

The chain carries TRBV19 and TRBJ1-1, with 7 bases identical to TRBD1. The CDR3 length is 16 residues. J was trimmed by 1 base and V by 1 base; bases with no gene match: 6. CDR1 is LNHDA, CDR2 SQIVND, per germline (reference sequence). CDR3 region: CASSIAGQLGNTEAFF. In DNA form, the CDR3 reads TGTGCCAGTAGTATAGCGGGACAGTTGGGGAACACTGAAGCTTTCTTT.

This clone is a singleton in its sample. The CDR3 is CASSVQGSGELFF. The CDR3, as DNA: TGTGCCAGCAGTGTCCAGGGTTCCGGGGAGCTGTTTTTT. The V and J genes are TRBV12-3 or TRBV12-4 and TRBJ2-2, with D possibly matching TRBD1 (5 bases). CDR3 length equals 13 residues. The ends were cut back, 5 bases at V and 6 bases at J, with 10 bases in the middle.

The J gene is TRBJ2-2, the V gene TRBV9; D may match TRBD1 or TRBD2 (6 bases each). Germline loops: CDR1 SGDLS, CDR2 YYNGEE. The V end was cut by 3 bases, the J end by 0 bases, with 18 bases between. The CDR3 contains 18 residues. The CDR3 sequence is CASSDRSGGTTNTGELFF. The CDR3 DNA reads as TGTGCCAGCAGCGACCGCTCCGGCGGGACAACGAACACCGGGGAGCTGTTTTTT.

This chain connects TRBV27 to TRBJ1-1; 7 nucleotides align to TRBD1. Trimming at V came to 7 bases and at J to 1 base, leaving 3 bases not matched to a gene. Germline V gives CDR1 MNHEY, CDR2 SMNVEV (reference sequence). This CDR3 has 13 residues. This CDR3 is CASNRQGNTEAFF. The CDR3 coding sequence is TGTGCCAGCAACAGACAGGGGAACACTGAAGCTTTCTTT.

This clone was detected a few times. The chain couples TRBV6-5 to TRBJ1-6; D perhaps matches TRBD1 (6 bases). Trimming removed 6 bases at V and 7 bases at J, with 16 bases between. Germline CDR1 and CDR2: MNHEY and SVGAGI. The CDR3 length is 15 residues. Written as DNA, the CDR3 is TGTGCCAGCAGGTACCGTCAGGGGATGAATTCACCCCTCCACTTT. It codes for CASRYRQGMNSPLHF.

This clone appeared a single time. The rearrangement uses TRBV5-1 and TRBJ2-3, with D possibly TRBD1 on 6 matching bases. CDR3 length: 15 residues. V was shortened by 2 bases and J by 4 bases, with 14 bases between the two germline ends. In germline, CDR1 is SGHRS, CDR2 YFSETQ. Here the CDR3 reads CASSFLQGRADTQYF. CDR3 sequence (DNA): TGCGCCAGCAGCTTCCTACAGGGAAGGGCAGATACGCAGTATTTT.

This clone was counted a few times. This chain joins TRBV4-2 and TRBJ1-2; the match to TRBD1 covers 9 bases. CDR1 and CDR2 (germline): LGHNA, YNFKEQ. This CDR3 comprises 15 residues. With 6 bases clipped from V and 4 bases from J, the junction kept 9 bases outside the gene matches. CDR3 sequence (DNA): TGTGCCAGCAGGAAAGAGACAGGGGGATTCTATGGCTACACCTTC. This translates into CASRKETGGFYGYTF.